Shown below are 7 T cell receptor beta chains from a single sample sequenced in a study of beta chain features in type 1 diabetes. Sequencing targeted expressed TCRB transcripts, as all isolated RNA had been reverse transcribed. Profiling relied on immunoSEQ multiplex PCR, and the TCRdb table lists in-frame clones only, not all of them. The sample contains just over 600,000 clones, roughly 15% of which appear only once. The specimen sequenced was naive CD4+ T cells from blood. These receptors were obtained from a man younger than 30 in good health.

This clone occurred a few times. The rearrangement links TRBV7-9 to TRBJ2-4; TRBD2 might be the D (6 bases). The germline V and J ends were trimmed by 5 bases and 0 bases, with 17 bases remaining between them. The V gene's germline CDR1 is SEHNR and CDR2 FQNEAQ (reference sequence). The CDR3 loop spans 17 amino acids. The CDR3 sequence is CASSPALAGLAKNIQYF. DNA for the CDR3: TGTGCCAGCAGCCCCGCCCTCGCGGGACTAGCCAAAAACATTCAGTACTTC.

This clone occurred a few times. The chain is built from TRBV11-2 and TRBJ2-1, with TRBD1 as a possible D gene (5 bases). There are 15 residues in the CDR3. V lost 5 bases, J lost 6 bases, and 17 bases lay in between. Germline V gene sequence: CDR1 SGHAT, CDR2 FQNNGV. The CDR3 nucleotides read TGTGCCAGCAGCCCACACCAGGGATCCCTCAATGAGCAGTTCTTC. As protein: CASSPHQGSLNEQFF.

Details on this clone: Other DNA sequences of this sample code for an identical CDR3. The chain employs TRBV6-5 and TRBJ1-5, with D possibly matching TRBD1 (6 bases). Trimming removed 5 bases at V and 3 bases at J, with 11 bases between. The germline V gene has CDR1 MNHEY and CDR2 SVGAGI. The length of the CDR3 is 14 residues. In nucleotides, the CDR3 is TGTGCCAGCAGTCGTACAGGGTCCAATCAGCCCCAGCATTTT. This translates into CASSRTGSNQPQHF.

This clone was recorded a few times. The DNA for the CDR3 is TGCAGTGGAGACAGGGCTTATACGCAGTATTTT. Its protein is CSGDRAYTQYF. The chain links TRBV20-1 to TRBJ2-3; TRBD1 matches at 7 bases. This CDR3 spans 11 amino acids. The V gene's germline CDR1 is DFQATT and CDR2 SNEGSKA (reference sequence). J gave up 7 bases and V 7 bases, and 5 bases lay outside the gene matches.

This rearrangement joins TRBV15 to TRBJ2-1, with D possibly matching TRBD1 (6 bases). Trimming left V 0 bases short and J 4 bases short, with 13 bases between. Germline CDR1 and CDR2: LNHNV and YYDKDF (reference sequence). The CDR3 sequence is 16 residues long. The CDR3 DNA is TGTGCCACCAGCAGAGATTCGTGGGGGCCTTACAATGAGCAGTTCTTC. It translates to CATSRDSWGPYNEQFF.

The chain joins TRBV6-6 to TRBJ2-1; TRBD2 aligns across 8 bases. Germline CDR1 MNHNY, CDR2 SVGAGI (reference sequence). The CDR3 has 15 residues. J was trimmed by 8 bases and V by 6 bases; bases with no gene match: 12. CDR3 amino acids: CASRLPSGQRDEQFF. The CDR3 bases are TGTGCCAGCAGACTTCCTAGCGGGCAACGCGATGAGCAGTTCTTC.

The V gene is TRBV10-3, the J gene TRBJ2-1; D ambiguous. The V and J ends lost 11 bases and 3 bases respectively, with 17 bases between them. The CDR3 has 14 residues. CDR1 and CDR2 (germline): ENHRY, SYGVKD. CDR3 in amino acids: CAPPRQRVYNEQFF. DNA for the CDR3: TGTGCCCCCCCGCGGCAAAGGGTCTACAATGAGCAGTTCTTC.